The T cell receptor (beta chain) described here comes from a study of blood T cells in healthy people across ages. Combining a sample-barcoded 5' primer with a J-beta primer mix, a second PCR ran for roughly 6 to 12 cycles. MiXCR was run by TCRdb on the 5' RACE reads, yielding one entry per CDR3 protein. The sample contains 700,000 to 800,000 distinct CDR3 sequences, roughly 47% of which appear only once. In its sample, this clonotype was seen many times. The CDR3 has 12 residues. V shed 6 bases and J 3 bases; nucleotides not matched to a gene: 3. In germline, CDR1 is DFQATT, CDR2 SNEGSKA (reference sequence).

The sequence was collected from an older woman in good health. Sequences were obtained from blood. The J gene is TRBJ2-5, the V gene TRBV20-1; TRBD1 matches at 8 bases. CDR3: CSASQGEETQYF. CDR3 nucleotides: TGCAGTGCGTCACAGGGGGAAGAGACCCAGTACTTC.